This T cell receptor (beta chain) is drawn from a study of T cell responses to AZD1222 COVID-19 vaccine (TCRdb year 2021). The study in broad terms: AZD1222 recipients given second doses at about 4 weeks or at about 12 weeks were pooled, since spike-specific TCR depth and breadth were not found to differ between the two schedules. Trial participants were enrolled by age into 18-55, 56-69 and 70-plus year subgroups, with around 140, 26 and 57 TCR-sequenced participants respectively. A total of just over 230 trial participants underwent TCR sequencing, of whom about 210 received two doses of AZD1222 and some 25 received two doses of the MenACWY control vaccine.

This clone was detected only once. Its recognized antigen is unknown. Base qualities are missing; no much larger clone stands one base away. The same CDR3 is also encoded by other DNA sequences in this sample. The CDR3 regions of human TCRbeta chains were subjected to immunosequencing. The authors' pipeline ran thus. Repertoire TCRs were matched against a reference library of SARS-CoV-2-specific TCRs generated with the MIRA antigen-specificity platform. Breadth was defined as the fraction of unique TCRs that were SARS-CoV-2-associated. Depth was defined as the fraction of total T cells that were SARS-CoV-2-associated. Using the MIRA data, each spike-specific TCR was mapped to the spike region that the TCR reacts to and placed in a CD4 or CD8 class. Log10-transformed breadth and depth values were compared by one-way ANOVA with Sidak's multiple comparisons tests. TCRdb's version of the immuneACCESS table is confined to in-frame rearrangements and falls short of the full clone set. An unresolved V gene accounts for under half of the shortfall where checked; the remainder is of unknown origin. The V and J calls and clone size come from that table; D and trimming were worked out from the DNA. This sample is represented by fewer than 180,000 clones; roughly 92% of them were singletons. Roughly 1.2% of the sample lies in the top ten.

The time point label, as the study defines it: baseline before first vaccination. Vaccinee samples were obtained from the UK trials COV001 and COV002, which included a single-blind randomized controlled phase 2/3 trial of AZD1222 (ChAdOx1 nCoV-19) in healthy adults. For TCRbeta chain sequencing, PBMC samples from trial participants were taken at day 0 and at day 28 after the second dose. Summary of the overall study and its limitations: The 56-69-year group was small, and its depth increase did not reach significance, likely because of low power. Conclusions about previously exposed vaccinees are limited because only six or seven AZD1222 recipients were SARS-CoV-2 seropositive at baseline. Participants were mostly white British, with more females than males. The authors suggested clonal diversity may have been underestimated. No day 14 peak-response samples were available, so repertoires were characterized only after the peak T cell response. Spike-specific TCR breadth and depth rose significantly after two AZD1222 doses compared with day 0 and with MenACWY recipients. Reportedly, almost half of the unique spike-specific TCRs recognized epitopes lying outside the regions that are mutated in the B.1.351 and B.1.1.7 variants. Vaccine-associated CD4 TCRs spanned the whole spike protein, with dominant responses in regions 160-218 and 743-854.

CDR1 MNHNS and CDR2 SASEGT are derived from the germline V gene. V is cut by 0 bases and J by 8 bases, and the space between the germline ends is 10 bases. The CDR3 runs 13 amino acids, cysteine and phenylalanine included. Of all the DNA, just the CDR3 is kept, 39 bases in frame from base 1. This TCR was recovered from an adult in good health. Sequences were derived from peripheral blood, sampled on day 0 of AZD1222 vaccination. This chain is built from TRBV6-1 and TRBJ1-2; no D gene is confidently identified. The CDR3 amino acid sequence is: CASSEAGRGGYTF. The nucleotides are TGTGCCAGCAGTGAAGCAGGGCGAGGAGGCTACACCTTC.